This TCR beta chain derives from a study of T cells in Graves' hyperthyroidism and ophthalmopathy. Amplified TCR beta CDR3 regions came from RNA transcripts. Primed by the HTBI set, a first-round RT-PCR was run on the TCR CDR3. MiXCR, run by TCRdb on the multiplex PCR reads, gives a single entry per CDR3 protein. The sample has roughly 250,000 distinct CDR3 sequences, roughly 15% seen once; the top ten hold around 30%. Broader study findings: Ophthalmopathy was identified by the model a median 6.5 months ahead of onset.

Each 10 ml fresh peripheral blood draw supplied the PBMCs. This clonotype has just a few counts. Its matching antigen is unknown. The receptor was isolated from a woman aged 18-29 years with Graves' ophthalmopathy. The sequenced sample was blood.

The CDR3 loop is CASSPKGTGGVYEQYF. CDR3 coding DNA: TGTGCCAGCAGCCCCAAAGGGACGGGGGGGGTATACGAGCAGTACTTC. J is TRBJ2-7 and V is TRBV3-1, with 8 bases identical to TRBD2. Germline V gene data show CDR1 as LGHDT and CDR2 as YNNKEL (reference sequence). This CDR3 is built from 16 residues. The V gene end was trimmed by 4 bases and the J gene end by 4 bases; junction bases not matched to a gene: 12.